This entry is about one T cell receptor (beta chain). This sample stems from a study of blood T cell repertoires in COVID-19. Study in general: Acute and convalescent COVID-19 specimens originated in the United States, Italy and Spain. PBMCs, B-cell-depleted T cells, or T cells provided the cDNA or gDNA that made up the material.

Source study methods: Reference gene primer amplification gave nucleated cell count estimates. Assay: immunoSEQ multiplex PCR; the TCRdb copy retains only in-frame clones and omits some. V, J and clone size are taken as reported in that table, and D and trimming were inferred from the DNA itself. Among 360,000 or so clones listed, 90% were seen once. Germline CDR1 reads MNHEY; CDR2 reads SVGAGI. The CDR3 loop spans 14 amino acids. Trimming removed 6 bases from V and 6 bases from J, with 18 bases in between. Sequenced input: peripheral blood. The chain couples TRBV6-5 to TRBJ2-7; perhaps TRBD1 as D (6 bases). The sequence was collected from a man between 18 and 35 years old with active or convalescent COVID-19. In nucleotides, the CDR3 is TGTGCCAGCAGGTACGCAGGACAGACACTCGAGCAGTACTTC. It translates to CASRYAGQTLEQYF.